This TCR beta chain emerged from a study of CD8 T cells in ankylosing spondylitis (dated by TCRdb to about 2017). Regarding the complete study: To find TCR variants linked to disease, the study profiled T cell receptor beta repertoires in ankylosing spondylitis patients and healthy donors. The full study cohort was made up of about two dozen ankylosing spondylitis patients and 95 to 130 healthy donors. Peripheral blood samples were taken, and synovial fluid was additionally collected from ankylosing spondylitis patients.

Results and caveats for the whole study, not just this receptor: The disease-linked clones were reported as significantly enriched in matched synovial fluid samples from ankylosing spondylitis patients. In peripheral blood, the disease-linked clones were found at relatively low frequencies and had a CD8+ phenotype. A TCR beta motif made up of several highly homologous amino acid variants appeared to be characteristic of blood from ankylosing spondylitis patients. Some motif variants were previously reported in synovial fluid and blood of reactive arthritis patients, suggesting common disease-initiation mechanisms.

Regarding this clonotype: Its specific antigen is unknown. The record has no base qualities; no much larger clone is one base away.

V is shortened by 1 base, J by 1 base, and the region joining them spans 17 bases. The germline V gene gives CDR1 as SGHRS and CDR2 as YFSETQ. From its cysteine to its phenylalanine, the CDR3 spans 18 amino acids. Here the CDR3 DNA is all that survives: 54 bases in frame from base 1. TCRdb names Illumina HiSeq 2500 as the instrument used. Quantitative 5'-RACE with molecular barcodes was used to prepare TCR beta libraries. Processing in the source paper ran as follows. Disease-linked TCR variants were identified with a new computational method built on a probabilistic model of VDJ rearrangement. TCRdb reprocessing: public reads trimmed at Q25 with fastp, clones called with MiXCR, in-frame beta chains kept. CDR3 protein duplicates are merged, each entry listing the most common genes and DNA. These V and J calls originate from TCRdb's pipeline instead of the authors' own analysis. The sample yields 250,000 to 300,000 distinct CDR3 sequences; 20% were counted once. Less than 9.5% of the sample belongs to the ten largest clones.

The chain couples TRBV5-1 to TRBJ1-4, with TRBD1 tentatively as D gene (5 bases match). The TCR comes from a male donor with ankylosing spondylitis or in good health (not recorded which). Sequencing used blood, either unsorted or a sorted T cell fraction (not recorded which). For the CDR3, the sequence is CASSLSGGFFGTNEKLFF. The DNA sequence is given as TGCGCCAGCAGCTTGTCCGGGGGTTTTTTTGGAACTAATGAAAAACTGTTTTTT.